This TCR beta chain emerged from a study of blood T cell repertoires in COVID-19. Study information: Samples representing acute and convalescent COVID-19 were sourced from the United States, Italy and Spain.

The CDR3 is 13 residues long. Looked up from germline, CDR1 is MNHEY and CDR2 is SVGAGI. Trimming removed 6 bases from V and 4 bases from J; junction bases left unmatched: 2. Original handling: The assay estimated nucleated cells by amplifying reference gene primers. Sequenced by immunoSEQ multiplex PCR; TCRdb stores in-frame clones only, minus some. That table supplies the V and J calls and clone size; D and trimming were determined from the DNA. The table has some 100,000 clones, roughly 90% seen once. Input material: peripheral blood. The receptor was isolated from a man in his fifties or sixties with acute or convalescent COVID-19. The chain employs TRBV6-5 and TRBJ1-1, with 10 positions matching TRBD1. This CDR3 is CASRDRGLTEAFF. The CDR3 DNA is TGTGCCAGCAGAGACAGGGGGCTCACTGAAGCTTTCTTT.